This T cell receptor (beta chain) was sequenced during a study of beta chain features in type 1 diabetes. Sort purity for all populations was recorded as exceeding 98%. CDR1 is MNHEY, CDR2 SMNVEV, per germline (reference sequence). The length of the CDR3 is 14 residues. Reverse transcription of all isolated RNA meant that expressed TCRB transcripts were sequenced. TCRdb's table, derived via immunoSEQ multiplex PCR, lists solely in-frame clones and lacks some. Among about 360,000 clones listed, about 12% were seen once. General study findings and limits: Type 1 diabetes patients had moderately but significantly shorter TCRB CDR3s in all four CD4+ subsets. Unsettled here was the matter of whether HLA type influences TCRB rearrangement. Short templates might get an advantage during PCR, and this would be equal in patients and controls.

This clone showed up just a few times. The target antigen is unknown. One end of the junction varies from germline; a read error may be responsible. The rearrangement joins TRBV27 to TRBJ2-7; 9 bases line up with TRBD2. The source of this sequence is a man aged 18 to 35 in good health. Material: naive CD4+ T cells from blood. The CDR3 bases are TGTGCCGGTTTGTGCGGGGGGGCCTACTACGAGCAGTGCTTC. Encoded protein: CAGLCGGAYYEQCF.